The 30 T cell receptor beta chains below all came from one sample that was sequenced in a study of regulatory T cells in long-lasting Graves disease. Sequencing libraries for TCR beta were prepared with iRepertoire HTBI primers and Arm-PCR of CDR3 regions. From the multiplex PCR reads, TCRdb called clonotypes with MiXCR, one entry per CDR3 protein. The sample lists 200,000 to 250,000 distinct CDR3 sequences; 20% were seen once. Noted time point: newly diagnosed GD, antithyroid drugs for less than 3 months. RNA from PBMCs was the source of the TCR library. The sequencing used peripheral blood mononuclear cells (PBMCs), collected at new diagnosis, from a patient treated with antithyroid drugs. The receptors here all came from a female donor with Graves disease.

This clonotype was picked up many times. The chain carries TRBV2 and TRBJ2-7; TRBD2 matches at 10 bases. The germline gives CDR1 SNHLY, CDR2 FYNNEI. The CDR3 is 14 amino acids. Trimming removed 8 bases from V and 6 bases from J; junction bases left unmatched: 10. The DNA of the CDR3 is TGTGCCAGCCGCGTAGTACTAGCGGGGTCCGAGCAGTACTTC. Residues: CASRVVLAGSEQYF.

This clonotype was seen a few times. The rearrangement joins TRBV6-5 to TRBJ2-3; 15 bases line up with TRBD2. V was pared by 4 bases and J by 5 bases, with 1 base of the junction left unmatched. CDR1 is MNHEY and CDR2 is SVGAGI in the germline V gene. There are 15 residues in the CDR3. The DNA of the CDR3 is TGTGCCAGCAGTTCGGGACTAGCGGGGGGAGATACGCAGTATTTT. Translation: CASSSGLAGGDTQYF.

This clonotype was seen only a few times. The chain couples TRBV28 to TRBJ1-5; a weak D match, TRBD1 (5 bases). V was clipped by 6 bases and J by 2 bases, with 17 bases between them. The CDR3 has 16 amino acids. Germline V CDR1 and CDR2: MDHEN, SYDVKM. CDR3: CASRNQGGHRNQPQHF. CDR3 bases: TGTGCCAGCAGGAATCAGGGAGGGCATCGCAATCAGCCCCAGCATTTT.

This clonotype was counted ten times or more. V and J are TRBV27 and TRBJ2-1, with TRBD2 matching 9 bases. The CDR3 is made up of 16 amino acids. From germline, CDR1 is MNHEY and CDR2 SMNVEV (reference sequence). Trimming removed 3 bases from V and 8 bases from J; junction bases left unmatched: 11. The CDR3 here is CASSFGGRAIIDEQFF. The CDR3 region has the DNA TGTGCCAGCAGTTTTGGCGGGAGGGCCATAATTGATGAGCAGTTCTTC.

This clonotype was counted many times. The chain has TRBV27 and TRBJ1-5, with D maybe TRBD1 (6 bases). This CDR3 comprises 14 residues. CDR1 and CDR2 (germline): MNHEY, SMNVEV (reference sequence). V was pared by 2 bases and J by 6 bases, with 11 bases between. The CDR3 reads CASSLQAQGQPQHF. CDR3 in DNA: TGTGCCAGCAGTTTACAAGCACAGGGTCAGCCCCAGCATTTT.

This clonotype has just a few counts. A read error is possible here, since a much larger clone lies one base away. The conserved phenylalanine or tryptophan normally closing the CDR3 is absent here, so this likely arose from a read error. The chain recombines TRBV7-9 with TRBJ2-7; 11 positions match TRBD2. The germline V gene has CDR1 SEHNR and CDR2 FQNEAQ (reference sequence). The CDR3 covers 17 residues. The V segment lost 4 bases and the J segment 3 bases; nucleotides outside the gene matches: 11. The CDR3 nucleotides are TGTGCCAGCAGCTCCCATCGACTAGCGGGGCATCTCTACGAGCAGTACCTC. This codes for CASSSHRLAGHLYEQYL.

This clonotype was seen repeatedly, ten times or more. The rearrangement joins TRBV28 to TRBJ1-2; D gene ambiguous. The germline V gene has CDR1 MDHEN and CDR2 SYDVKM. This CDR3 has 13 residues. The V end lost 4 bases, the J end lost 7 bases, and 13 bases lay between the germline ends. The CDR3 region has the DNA TGTGCCAGCAGTTCTCAGGATGTGGGTGGCTACACCTTC. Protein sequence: CASSSQDVGGYTF.

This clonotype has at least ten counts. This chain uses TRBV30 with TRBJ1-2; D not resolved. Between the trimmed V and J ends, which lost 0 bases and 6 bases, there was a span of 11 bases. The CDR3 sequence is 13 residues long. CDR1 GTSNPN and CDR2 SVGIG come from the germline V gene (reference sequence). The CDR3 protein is CAWSVGLSNGYTF. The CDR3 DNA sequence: TGTGCCTGGAGTGTAGGGTTGTCGAATGGCTACACCTTC.

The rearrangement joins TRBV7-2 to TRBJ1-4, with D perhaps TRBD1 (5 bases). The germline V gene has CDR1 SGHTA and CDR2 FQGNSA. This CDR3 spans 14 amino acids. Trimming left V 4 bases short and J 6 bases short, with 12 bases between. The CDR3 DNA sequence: TGTGCCAGCAGCTACCAGGAGGGGTATGAAAAACTGTTTTTT. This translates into CASSYQEGYEKLFF. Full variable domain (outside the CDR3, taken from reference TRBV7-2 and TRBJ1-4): GAGVSQSPSNKVTEKGKDVELRCDPISGHTALYWYRQSLGQGLEFLIYFQGNSAPDKSGLPSDRFSAERTGGSVSTLTIQRTQQEDSAVYLCASSYQEGYEKLFFGSGTQLSVL.

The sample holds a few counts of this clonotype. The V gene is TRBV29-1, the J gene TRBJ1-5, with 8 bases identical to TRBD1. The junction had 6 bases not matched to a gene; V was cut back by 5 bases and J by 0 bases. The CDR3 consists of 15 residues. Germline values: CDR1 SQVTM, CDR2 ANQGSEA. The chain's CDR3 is CSVWQGALSNQPQHF. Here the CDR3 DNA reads TGCAGCGTTTGGCAGGGGGCGCTTAGCAATCAGCCCCAGCATTTT.

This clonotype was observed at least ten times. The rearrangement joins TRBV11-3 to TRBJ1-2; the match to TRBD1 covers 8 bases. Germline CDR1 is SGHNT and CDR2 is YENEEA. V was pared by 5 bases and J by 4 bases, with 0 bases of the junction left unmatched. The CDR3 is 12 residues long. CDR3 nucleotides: TGTGCCAGCAGCCAGGGGGCCTATGGCTACACCTTC. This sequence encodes CASSQGAYGYTF.

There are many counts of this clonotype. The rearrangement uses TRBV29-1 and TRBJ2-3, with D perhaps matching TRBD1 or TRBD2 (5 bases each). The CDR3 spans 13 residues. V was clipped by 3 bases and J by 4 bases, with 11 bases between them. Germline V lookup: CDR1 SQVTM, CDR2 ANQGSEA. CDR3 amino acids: CSVEPGSSDTQYF. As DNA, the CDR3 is TGCAGCGTTGAGCCAGGGAGTTCAGATACGCAGTATTTT.

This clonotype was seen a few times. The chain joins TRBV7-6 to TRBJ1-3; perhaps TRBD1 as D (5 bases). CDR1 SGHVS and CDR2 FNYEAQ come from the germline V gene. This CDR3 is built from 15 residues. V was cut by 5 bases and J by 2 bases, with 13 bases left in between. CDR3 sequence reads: CASSLTQGTGNTIYF. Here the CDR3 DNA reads TGTGCCAGCAGCCTCACGCAGGGTACTGGAAACACCATATATTTT.

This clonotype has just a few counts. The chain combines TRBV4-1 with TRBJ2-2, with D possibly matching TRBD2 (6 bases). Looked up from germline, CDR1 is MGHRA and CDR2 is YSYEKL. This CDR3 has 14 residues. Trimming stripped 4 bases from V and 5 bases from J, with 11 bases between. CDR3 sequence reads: CASSRGTLTGELFF. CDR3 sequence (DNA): TGCGCCAGCAGCCGCGGGACCCTAACCGGGGAGCTGTTTTTT.

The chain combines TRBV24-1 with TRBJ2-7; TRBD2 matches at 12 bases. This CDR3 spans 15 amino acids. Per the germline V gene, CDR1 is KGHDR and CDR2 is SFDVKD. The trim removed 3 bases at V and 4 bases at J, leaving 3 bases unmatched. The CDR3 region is CATSDRTSGAYEQYF. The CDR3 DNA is TGTGCCACCAGTGATCGGACTAGCGGGGCGTACGAGCAGTACTTC.

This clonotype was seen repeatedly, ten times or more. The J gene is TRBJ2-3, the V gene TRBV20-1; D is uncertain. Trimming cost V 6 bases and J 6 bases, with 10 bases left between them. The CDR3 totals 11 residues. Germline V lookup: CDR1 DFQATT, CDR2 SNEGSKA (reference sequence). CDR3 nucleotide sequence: TGCAGTGCATCTCAGCCGGATACGCAGTATTTT. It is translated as CSASQPDTQYF.

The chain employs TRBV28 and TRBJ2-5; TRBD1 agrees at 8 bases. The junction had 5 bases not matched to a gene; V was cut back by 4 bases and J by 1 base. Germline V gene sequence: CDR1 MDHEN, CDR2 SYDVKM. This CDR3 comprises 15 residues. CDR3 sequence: CASSSTGDSQETQYF. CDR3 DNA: TGTGCCAGCAGTTCGACAGGGGACTCCCAAGAGACCCAGTACTTC.

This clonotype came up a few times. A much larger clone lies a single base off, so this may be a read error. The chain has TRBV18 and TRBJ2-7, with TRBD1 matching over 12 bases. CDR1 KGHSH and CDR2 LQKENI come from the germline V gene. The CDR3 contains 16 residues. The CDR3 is CASPPRGTGGSDEQYF. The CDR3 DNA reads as TGTGCCAGCCCACCGAGGGGGACAGGGGGCTCGGACGAGCAGTACTTC.

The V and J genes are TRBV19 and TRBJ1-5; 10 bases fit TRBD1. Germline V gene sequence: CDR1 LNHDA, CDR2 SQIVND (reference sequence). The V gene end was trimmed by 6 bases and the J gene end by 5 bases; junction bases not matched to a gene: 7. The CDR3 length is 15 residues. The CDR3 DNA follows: TGTGCCAGTAGACTGGACAGGGGGAGCCATCAGCCCCAGCATTTT. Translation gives CASRLDRGSHQPQHF.

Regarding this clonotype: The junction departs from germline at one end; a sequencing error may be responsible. The CDR3 is CASGSQGLAIDTQYF. CDR3 coding DNA: TGCGCCAGCGGCTCCCAGGGACTAGCGATAGATACGCAGTATTTC. The gene calls are TRBV5-1 and TRBJ2-3, with 10 bases identical to TRBD2. The CDR3 extends over 15 amino acids. Germline loops: CDR1 SGHRS, CDR2 YFSETQ.

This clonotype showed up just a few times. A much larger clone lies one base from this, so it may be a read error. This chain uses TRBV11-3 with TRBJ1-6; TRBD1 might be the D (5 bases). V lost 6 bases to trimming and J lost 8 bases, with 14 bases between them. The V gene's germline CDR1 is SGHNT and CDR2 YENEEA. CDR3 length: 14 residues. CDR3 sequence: CASSSGRADSPLHF. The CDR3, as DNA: TGTGCCAGCAGTTCCGGCAGGGCGGATTCACCCCTCCACTTT.

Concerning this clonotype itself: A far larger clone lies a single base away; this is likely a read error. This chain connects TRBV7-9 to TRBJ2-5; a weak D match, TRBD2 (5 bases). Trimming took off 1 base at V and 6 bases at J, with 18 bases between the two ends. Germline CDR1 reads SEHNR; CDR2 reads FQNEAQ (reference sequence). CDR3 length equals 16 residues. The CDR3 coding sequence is TGTGCCAGCAGCTTAGTTCAGGCGGGTTCCGGGCAGACCCAGTACTTC. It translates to CASSLVQAGSGQTQYF.

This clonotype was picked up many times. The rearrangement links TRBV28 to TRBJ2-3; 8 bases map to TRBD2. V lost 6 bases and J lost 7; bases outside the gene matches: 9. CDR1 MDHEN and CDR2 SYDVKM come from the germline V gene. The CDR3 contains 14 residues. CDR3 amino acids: CASRPPGLAYTQYF. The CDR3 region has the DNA TGTGCCAGCAGACCCCCCGGACTAGCTTATACGCAGTATTTT.

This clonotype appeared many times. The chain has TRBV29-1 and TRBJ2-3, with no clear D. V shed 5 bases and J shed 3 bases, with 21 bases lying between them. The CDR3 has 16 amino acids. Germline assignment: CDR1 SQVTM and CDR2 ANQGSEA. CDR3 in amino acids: CSVSGARSLATDTQYF. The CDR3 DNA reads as TGCAGCGTTAGTGGAGCCAGGAGCCTCGCGACAGATACGCAGTATTTT.

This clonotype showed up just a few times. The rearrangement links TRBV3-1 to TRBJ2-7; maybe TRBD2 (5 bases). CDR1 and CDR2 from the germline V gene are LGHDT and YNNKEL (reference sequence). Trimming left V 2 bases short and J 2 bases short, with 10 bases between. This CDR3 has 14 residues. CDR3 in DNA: TGTGCCAGCAGCCAAACCAACGGGGCCTACGAGCAGTACTTC. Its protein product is CASSQTNGAYEQYF.

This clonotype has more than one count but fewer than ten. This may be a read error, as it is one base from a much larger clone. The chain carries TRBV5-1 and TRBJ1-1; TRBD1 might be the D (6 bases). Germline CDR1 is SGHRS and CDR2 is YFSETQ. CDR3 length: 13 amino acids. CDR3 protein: CASSLDGDTEASF. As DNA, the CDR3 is TGCGCCAGCAGCTTGGACGGGGACACTGAAGCTTCCTTT. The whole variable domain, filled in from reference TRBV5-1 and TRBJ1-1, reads KAGVTQTPRYLIKTRGQQVTLSCSPISGHRSVSWYQQTPGQGLQFLFEYFSETQRNKGNFPGRFSGRQFSNSRSEMNVSTLELGDSALYLCASSLDGDTEASFGQGTRLTVV.

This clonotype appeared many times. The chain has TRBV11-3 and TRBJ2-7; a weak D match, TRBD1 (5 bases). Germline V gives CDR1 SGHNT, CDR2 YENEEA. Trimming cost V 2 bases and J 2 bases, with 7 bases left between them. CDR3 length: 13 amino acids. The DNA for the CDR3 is TGTGCCAGCAGCTTACAGGGTACCTACGAGCAGTACTTC. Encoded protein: CASSLQGTYEQYF.

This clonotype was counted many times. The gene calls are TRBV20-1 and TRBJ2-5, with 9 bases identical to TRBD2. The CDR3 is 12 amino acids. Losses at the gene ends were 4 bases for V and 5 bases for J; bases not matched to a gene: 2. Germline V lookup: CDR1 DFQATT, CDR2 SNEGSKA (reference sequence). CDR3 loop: CSAITSGETQYF. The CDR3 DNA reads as TGCAGTGCTATAACTAGCGGGGAGACCCAGTACTTC.

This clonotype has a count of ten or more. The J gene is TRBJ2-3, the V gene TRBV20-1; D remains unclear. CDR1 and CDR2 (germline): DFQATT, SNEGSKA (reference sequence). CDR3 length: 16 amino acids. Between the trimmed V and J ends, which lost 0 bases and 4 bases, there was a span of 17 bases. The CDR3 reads CSARDRHSRIADTQYF. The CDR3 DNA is TGCAGTGCTAGAGATCGACACTCCAGAATCGCAGATACGCAGTATTTT.

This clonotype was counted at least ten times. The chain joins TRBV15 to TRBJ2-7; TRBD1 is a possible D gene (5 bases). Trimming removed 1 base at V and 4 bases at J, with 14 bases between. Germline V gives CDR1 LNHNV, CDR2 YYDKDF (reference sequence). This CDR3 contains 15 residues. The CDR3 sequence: CATSRGDGRQYEQYF. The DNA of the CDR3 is TGTGCCACCAGCAGAGGCGATGGCCGACAGTACGAGCAGTACTTC.